This entry lists 19 T cell receptor beta chains sequenced from one sample in a study of graft-versus-host responses after intestinal transplantation. Measured with immunoSEQ multiplex PCR; TCRdb has only the in-frame clones, and not every one. The table lists about 8,200 clones, approximately 30% of them singletons. This specimen was alloreactive CD4+ T cells from a mixed lymphocyte reaction culture, taken before intestinal transplant. As to subset: CFSE-low proliferating T cells sorted from roughly six-day pre-transplant mixed lymphocyte reaction (GvH or HvG direction). The receptors here all came from a human patient who received an intestinal transplant.

This chain links TRBV13 with TRBJ2-7, with a tentative D call TRBD1 (6 bases). V lost 3 bases to trimming and J lost 3 bases, with 15 bases between them. This CDR3 is built from 15 residues. Germline lookup yields CDR1 PRHDT and CDR2 FYEKMQ (reference sequence). The CDR3 reads CASSFGVDSYYEQYF. CDR3 bases: TGTGCCAGCAGCTTTGGCGTGGACAGCTACTACGAGCAGTACTTC.

J is TRBJ2-3 and V is TRBV6-1, with no clear D. In germline, CDR1 is MNHNS, CDR2 SASEGT. V was pared by 6 bases and J by 2 bases, with 15 bases between. The CDR3 spans 15 residues. The CDR3 reads CASSAPDGDTDTQYF. The CDR3 DNA reads TGTGCCAGCAGCGCACCCGACGGAGACACAGATACGCAGTATTTT.

This clone has just a few counts. V usage is TRBV14 and J usage is TRBJ2-7; 8 bases match TRBD2. The CDR3 extends over 17 amino acids. Looked up from germline, CDR1 is SGHDN and CDR2 is FVKESK. With 4 bases clipped from V and 6 bases from J, the junction kept 17 bases outside the gene matches. CDR3 in amino acids: CASSRRGGSGYHGEQYF. CDR3 nucleotides: TGTGCCAGCAGCCGACGGGGGGGTAGCGGGTACCACGGCGAGCAGTACTTC.

This clone was seen more than once but under ten times. CDR3 loop: CSVGQGSHLPNNEQFF. The CDR3 bases are TGCAGCGTTGGACAGGGTAGCCACCTACCTAACAATGAGCAGTTCTTC. V gene TRBV29-1 combines with J gene TRBJ2-1; TRBD1 aligns across 7 bases. Germline V CDR1 and CDR2: SQVTM, ANQGSEA. J gave up 5 bases and V 4 bases, and 14 bases lay outside the gene matches. This CDR3 contains 16 residues.

This clone is medium-sized (0.01 to 0.1%). The chain couples TRBV19 to TRBJ2-2; 10 bases align to TRBD2. Germline CDR1 and CDR2: LNHDA and SQIVND (reference sequence). CDR3 length equals 18 residues. Trimming took 3 bases from V and 1 from J; bases not matched to a gene: 8. The CDR3 is CASSMEVAGGLNTGELFF. The CDR3, as DNA: TGTGCCAGTAGTATGGAAGTAGCGGGGGGTTTGAACACCGGGGAGCTGTTTTTT.

V gene TRBV2 combines with J gene TRBJ2-7, with 7 nucleotides matching TRBD1. The V and J ends lost 0 bases and 3 bases, in that order; junction bases with no gene match: 11. CDR1 is SNHLY and CDR2 is FYNNEI in the germline V gene. The CDR3 covers 17 residues. CDR3 protein: CASSEAADRVWDYEQYF. In DNA form, the CDR3 reads TGTGCCAGCAGTGAAGCTGCAGACAGGGTATGGGACTACGAGCAGTACTTC. The whole variable domain, filled in from reference TRBV2 and TRBJ2-7, reads EPEVTQTPSHQVTQMGQEVILRCVPISNHLYFYWYRQILGQKVEFLVSFYNNEISEKSEIFDDQFSVERPDGSNFTLKIRSTKLEDSAMYFCASSEAADRVWDYEQYFGPGTRLTVT.

The chain links TRBV5-6 to TRBJ2-7; 8 nucleotides align to TRBD2. The CDR3 runs 15 residues. The ends lost 0 bases at V and 3 bases at J; junction bases unmatched: 5. Germline V lookup: CDR1 SGHDT, CDR2 YYEEEE. The CDR3: CASSLGGGYGYEQYF. CDR3 nucleotide sequence: TGTGCCAGCAGCTTGGGCGGGGGGTACGGCTACGAGCAGTACTTC.

The chain has TRBV19 and TRBJ1-2, with D perhaps TRBD1 (5 bases). Germline V gives CDR1 LNHDA, CDR2 SQIVND (reference sequence). Deletions cut 6 bases from V and 0 bases from J, with 8 bases between. This CDR3 has 13 residues. CDR3 in amino acids: CASRNRTNYGYTF. The DNA of the CDR3 is TGTGCCAGTAGGAACAGGACTAACTATGGCTACACCTTC.

Sample share makes this clone medium-sized. The V call is TRBV4-2, the J call TRBJ2-1; possible D gene TRBD2, 7 bases. The germline gives CDR1 LGHNA, CDR2 YNFKEQ. Between the trimmed V and J ends, which lost 0 bases and 10 bases, there was a span of 16 bases. This CDR3 contains 15 residues. The CDR3 nucleotides are TGTGCCAGCAGCCAAGATGTAGGGGGGGCCGGCGAGCAGTTCTTC. Protein product: CASSQDVGGAGEQFF.

In its sample, this clone is medium-sized (0.01 to 0.1%). The chain couples TRBV29-1 to TRBJ2-3; 7 bases line up with TRBD2. The CDR3 covers 12 residues. V trimming: 4 bases; J trimming: 6 bases; junction bases outside the gene matches: 4. Germline-derived CDR1 and CDR2 are SQVTM and ANQGSEA. The CDR3, as DNA: TGCAGCGTTGGTCTGGGAGGGGATACGCAGTATTTT. Translation gives CSVGLGGDTQYF.

The gene calls are TRBV18 and TRBJ2-1, with TRBD2 as a possible D gene (5 bases). Germline lookup yields CDR1 KGHSH and CDR2 LQKENI. The CDR3 contains 14 residues. The V gene lost 1 base and the J gene lost 6 bases, with 10 bases spanning the gap. This CDR3 reads CASSPRHRGNEQFF. The DNA for the CDR3 is TGTGCCAGCTCACCACGTCACCGGGGCAATGAGCAGTTCTTC.

This clone has more than one count but fewer than ten. V usage is TRBV28 and J usage is TRBJ1-2; TRBD1 might be the D (5 bases). Germline-derived CDR1 and CDR2 are MDHEN and SYDVKM. V lost 10 bases to trimming and J lost 4 bases, with 13 bases between them. The CDR3 length is 12 residues. CDR3 region: CATGGGPYGYTF. The CDR3 nucleotides read TGTGCCACCGGGGGGGGTCCCTATGGCTACACCTTC.

CDR3 loop: CASSLELSTDTQYF. CDR3 DNA sequence: TGTGCCAGCAGCTTGGAACTCTCCACAGATACGCAGTATTTT. The chain joins TRBV5-4 to TRBJ2-3; no definite D call. V was shortened by 0 bases and J by 2 bases, with 7 bases between the two germline ends. This CDR3 region has 14 residues. Germline loops: CDR1 SGHNT, CDR2 YYREEE (reference sequence).

V is TRBV6-6 and J is TRBJ2-6; weak D call: TRBD1 (6 bases). Trimming shortened V by 4 bases and J by 2 bases, and 9 bases separated the two germline ends. This CDR3 region has 15 residues. Germline V gene lookup returns CDR1 MNHNY and CDR2 SVGAGI (reference sequence). The CDR3 is CASSFRTAGANVLTF. The CDR3 DNA sequence: TGTGCCAGCAGTTTCCGGACAGCTGGGGCCAACGTCCTGACTTTC.

Judged by abundance, this clone is medium-sized (0.01 to 0.1%). The rearrangement joins TRBV5-4 to TRBJ2-7; 8 nucleotides agree with TRBD1. Losses at the gene ends were 3 bases for V and 0 bases for J; bases not matched to a gene: 8. The CDR3 is 16 residues long. Germline CDR1 reads SGHNT; CDR2 reads YYREEE (reference sequence). The CDR3 reads CASSSLVGQGSYEQYF. In DNA, the CDR3 is TGTGCCAGCAGCTCCCTCGTCGGACAGGGCTCCTACGAGCAGTACTTC.

This clone was observed at least ten times. The genes are TRBV6-5 and TRBJ1-1; 7 bases line up with TRBD1. CDR3 length: 14 residues. Germline trimming cut 4 bases from V and 2 bases from J; bases unmatched to any gene: 4. CDR1 and CDR2 from the germline V gene are MNHEY and SVGAGI. CDR3 in amino acids: CASSFQGGNTEAFF. DNA for the CDR3: TGTGCCAGCAGTTTCCAGGGGGGTAACACTGAAGCTTTCTTT.

The rearrangement uses TRBV6-1 and TRBJ2-5; the match to TRBD2 covers 11 bases. The junction had 15 bases not matched to a gene; V was cut back by 4 bases and J by 5 bases. The CDR3 length is 18 residues. Germline V gene lookup returns CDR1 MNHNS and CDR2 SASEGT. CDR3 region: CASSAPSSLAGGRETQYF. The CDR3 DNA sequence: TGTGCCAGCAGTGCACCAAGTAGCCTAGCGGGGGGTAGGGAGACCCAGTACTTC.

This clone ranks as medium-sized. This same CDR3 is encoded by further DNA sequences in the sample. J is TRBJ1-1 and V is TRBV18; 7 positions agree with TRBD1. The CDR3 extends over 14 amino acids. CDR1 is KGHSH and CDR2 is LQKENI in the germline V gene. J lost 2 bases, V lost 2 bases, and 2 bases had no gene match. CDR3 region: CASSPRQGNTEAFF. CDR3 nucleotide sequence: TGTGCCAGCTCACCAAGACAGGGAAACACTGAAGCTTTCTTT.

The CDR3, as DNA: TGCGCCAGCAGCTCCAACAGGGGTAGCTCCTACGAGCAGTACTTC. The encoded protein is CASSSNRGSSYEQYF. This chain uses TRBV5-1 with TRBJ2-7; TRBD1 agrees at 7 bases. Germline V CDR1 and CDR2: SGHRS, YFSETQ. The length of the CDR3 is 15 residues. J gave up 0 bases and V 3 bases, and 6 bases lay outside the gene matches. Supplemented by reference TRBV5-1 and TRBJ2-7, the full variable domain reads KAGVTQTPRYLIKTRGQQVTLSCSPISGHRSVSWYQQTPGQGLQFLFEYFSETQRNKGNFPGRFSGRQFSNSRSEMNVSTLELGDSALYLCASSSNRGSSYEQYFGPGTRLTVT.